This paragraph covers one T cell receptor beta chain sequence. The antigen is not known. The data originate from a study of T cell repertoires in cytomegalovirus infection. Across the whole study: Recently identified HLA-C-restricted and well-studied HLA-B-restricted CMV epitopes were used.

TCRdb used MiXCR to reprocess the reads, holding one entry per CDR3 protein. The table records roughly 990,000 distinct CDR3 sequences, approximately 32% of them present only once. This sequence originates from a human donor in good health (CMV status not recorded). Some clones in this sample may be carry-over from other donors' samples. The sequences come from cultured CD8+ T cells from PBMCs, collected from culture after CMV antigen stimulation.

The CDR3 DNA follows: TGCGCCAGCAGCCGTTCTCCACAGGGAAATGAGCAGTTCTTC. It is translated as CASSRSPQGNEQFF. This sequence joins TRBV4-3 and TRBJ2-1, with D possibly being TRBD1 (6 bases). CDR3 length: 14 amino acids. Germline V gene sequence: CDR1 LGHNA, CDR2 YSLEER. V dropped 4 bases and J dropped 7 bases, with 14 bases sitting between them.